These T cell receptor beta chains were read from a single sample in a study of tumor-infiltrating lymphocytes in primary liver carcinoma. One entry per CDR3 protein results from TCRdb running MiXCR on the multiplex PCR reads. The sample carries 95,000 to 100,000 distinct CDR3 sequences, 55% to 80% recorded once. Input material: liver tumor tissue from sampling region 2. These receptors were taken from a woman aged 55-75 years with primary liver carcinoma and hepatitis B virus infection. Both conserved end residues are part of each CDR3. A D gene is named only where the DNA matches it firmly. Clone size is given for some rows only: seen once, a few or many times, or a class if the clone is expanded.

few,TRBJ2-7,NA,TRBV5-1,TGCGCCAGCAGCCTACAGCCCCCCGAGAGGAGGTACGAGCAGTACTTC,CASSLQPPERRYEQYF
many,TRBJ2-2,TRBD1,TRBV30,TGTGCCTGGAGTGTAGGCTTTTCCGGGACAGGATTCACCGGGGAGCTGTTTTTT,CAWSVGFSGTGFTGELFF
NA,TRBJ2-1,TRBD2,TRBV12-5,TGTTCTAGTGTTTTGGCAAACGGACTAGCGGGTAACTCCTACAATGAGCAGTTCTTC,CSSVLANGLAGNSYNEQFF
many,TRBJ2-2,NA,TRBV5-6,TGTGCCAGCAGCTTGGGGTCGGCTAGTCCCACCGGGGAGCTGTTTTTT,CASSLGSASPTGELFF
many,TRBJ2-7,TRBD2,TRBV6-5,TGTGCCAGCAGTTACGGGGTAGCGGGAGTGTACGAGCAGTACTTC,CASSYGVAGVYEQYF
once,TRBJ1-1,NA,TRBV29-1,TGCAGCGTTCCCTTTGATGAAGCTTTCTTT,CSVPFDEAFF
NA,TRBJ1-1,NA,TRBV7-8,TGTGCCAGCAGACCTCCAGGGAACACTGAAGCTTTCTTT,CASRPPGNTEAFF
NA,TRBJ1-1,NA,TRBV20-1,TGCAGTTGGGGCATGAACACTGAAGCTTTCTTT,CSWGMNTEAFF
NA,TRBJ2-7,TRBD1,TRBV14,TGTGCCAGCAGCCCGGTGACAGGGGGCTACGTGCAGTACTTC,CASSPVTGGYVQYF
NA,TRBJ2-5,NA,TRBV7-3,TGTGGCAGCAGCCCCACTAGGGAAGAGACCCAGTACTTC,CGSSPTREETQYF
NA,TRBJ1-1,NA,TRBV14,TGTGCCAGTAGCCAAGGTCTCCGGAACATTGATGCTTTCTTT,CASSQGLRNIDAFF
NA,TRBJ2-2,NA,TRBV18,TGTGCCAGCTCGCCTTTGGCGGGACCGAACACCGGGGAGCTGTTTTTT,CASSPLAGPNTGELFF
NA,TRBJ2-1,NA,TRBV14,TGTGCCTGCGGCTATCCCAGCGGAAGCTCCTACAATGAGCAGTTCTTC,CACGYPSGSSYNEQFF
NA,TRBJ2-5,TRBD2,TRBV5-4,TGTGCCAGGAGCTTCGGGACTATCGGGCAAGAGACCCAGTACTTC,CARSFGTIGQETQYF
many,TRBJ1-1,NA,TRBV7-9,TGTGCCAGCAGCCGACAGCAGAACACTGAAGCTTTCTTT,CASSRQQNTEAFF
NA,TRBJ1-2,NA,TRBV25-1,TGTGCCAGCAGATTTGCAGGGGCCTCCGGCTACACCTTC,CASRFAGASGYTF
NA,TRBJ2-3,NA,TRBV9,TGTGCCAGCAGCGTGACGCCAATGAACACAGATACGCAGTATTTT,CASSVTPMNTDTQYF